This TCR beta chain was captured in a study of tumor-infiltrating lymphocytes in localized non-small cell lung cancer. Study-level information: Each patient gave resected tumor and non-adjacent uninvolved lung tissue. Study-wide points: Tumors had more T cell infiltration than uninvolved lung, per TCRbeta sequencing and CD3 counts. Only some patients had TCR sequencing, depending on available tissue.

With 4 bases removed from V and 4 bases from J, the gap between germline ends came to 8 bases. Germline V gene sequence: CDR1 MNHEY, CDR2 SMNVEV (reference sequence). CDR3 length: 13 residues. This clone was counted only a few times. Its antigen is as yet unknown. The table came from immunoSEQ multiplex PCR; TCRdb's copy has only in-frame clones and leaves some out. Of under 25,000 clones in the sample, approximately 64% were seen once. The sample taken for sequencing was lung tumor tissue. The sequence came from a human donor with non-small cell lung cancer. The chain joins TRBV27 to TRBJ1-3; D not certain. CDR3 in DNA: TGTGCCAGCAGTTCAATCAGGGGAAACACCATATATTTT. Protein sequence: CASSSIRGNTIYF.